The 16 T cell receptor beta chains in this list originate from one sample, sequenced in a study of blood T cells in healthy people across ages. The authors ran a second PCR of roughly 6 to 12 cycles using a sample-barcoded 5' primer and a J-beta primer mix. TCRdb re-analysed the 5' RACE reads in MiXCR, keeping a single row per CDR3 protein. The repertoire holds 1.5 million to 2 million distinct CDR3 sequences, with 28% as singletons. The sequencing input was blood. The source is a woman in her thirties in good health.

In its sample, this clonotype was seen a few times. V and J are TRBV5-8 and TRBJ2-5; 13 bases fit TRBD2. The CDR3 contains 18 residues. Germline assignment: CDR1 SGHTS and CDR2 YDEGEE. V shed 0 bases, J shed 3 bases, and the junction held 8 bases outside the gene matches. CDR3: CASSLALTSGRQKETQYF. CDR3 sequence (DNA): TGTGCCAGCAGCTTGGCCTTGACTAGCGGGAGGCAAAAAGAGACCCAGTACTTC.

This clonotype was detected a few times. V gene TRBV12-3 or TRBV12-4 combines with J gene TRBJ1-1; the D gene is possibly TRBD1 (5 bases). This CDR3 region has 14 residues. Trimming cost V 9 bases and J 0 bases, with 14 bases left between them. CDR3 in amino acids: CASLNQQVNTEAFF. CDR3 DNA sequence: TGTGCCAGTTTAAATCAACAGGTGAACACTGAAGCTTTCTTT.

The rearrangement joins TRBV5-1 to TRBJ2-1; TRBD2 matches 12 bases. Germline assignment: CDR1 SGHRS and CDR2 YFSETQ. V dropped 1 base and J dropped 5; count of bases not matched to a gene: 7. The CDR3 runs 17 residues. CDR3 sequence reads: CASSLNPTSGSHNEQFF. In DNA, the CDR3 is TGCGCCAGCAGCTTGAACCCGACTAGCGGGAGTCACAATGAGCAGTTCTTC.

The genes are TRBV11-2 and TRBJ2-5; TRBD2 matches at 10 bases. The trim removed 3 bases at V and 2 bases at J, leaving 3 bases unmatched. The germline CDR1 and CDR2 sequences are SGHAT and FQNNGV. The CDR3 has 15 residues. CDR3 amino acids: CASSFSGGVQETQYF. CDR3 nucleotide sequence: TGTGCCAGCAGCTTCAGCGGGGGGGTTCAAGAGACCCAGTACTTC.

Turning to this clonotype: This sequence may be a read error, since a much larger clone differs from it by one base. The chain recombines TRBV10-2 with TRBJ1-6, with D unclear. Per the germline V gene, CDR1 is WSHSY and CDR2 is SAAADI. There are 13 residues in the CDR3. The CDR3 reads CAGSDGQNSPLHF. The CDR3 region has the DNA TGCGCCGGCAGTGATGGTCAGAATTCACCCCTCCACTTT.

A remark on this clonotype: One end of the junction fails to match germline, which may point to a read error. The J gene is TRBJ1-5, the V gene TRBV12-3 or TRBV12-4, with D perhaps matching TRBD1 (5 bases). The length of the CDR3 is 16 residues. CDR3 in DNA: TGTGCCTGCAGTTTAAGGTACGGGGCCATCAATCAGCCCCTGCATTTT. Its translation: CACSLRYGAINQPLHF.

This clonotype has at least ten counts. The rearrangement links TRBV7-2 to TRBJ2-1; D is undetermined. CDR1 and CDR2 (germline): SGHTA, FQGNSA. With 1 base removed from V and 6 bases from J, the gap between germline ends came to 4 bases. The length of the CDR3 is 12 residues. The CDR3 is CASSLVGNEQFF. CDR3 coding DNA: TGTGCCAGCAGCTTAGTTGGCAATGAGCAGTTCTTC.

In this sample, this clonotype turned up a few times. This rearrangement joins TRBV14 to TRBJ2-3; D is possibly TRBD2 (5 bases). In germline, CDR1 is SGHDN, CDR2 FVKESK. This CDR3 is built from 16 residues. V was pared by 5 bases and J by 5 bases, with 20 bases between. The chain's CDR3 is CASSNKKWRGRDTQYF. CDR3 DNA sequence: TGTGCCAGCAGCAACAAGAAGTGGCGAGGGCGAGATACGCAGTATTTT.

This clonotype appeared once. This chain uses TRBV5-6 with TRBJ2-1; a weak D match, TRBD1 (5 bases). Germline V gene lookup returns CDR1 SGHDT and CDR2 YYEEEE. The CDR3 contains 12 residues. V was cut by 2 bases and J by 14 bases, with 14 bases left in between. The CDR3 sequence: CASSLGAALEFF. The CDR3 DNA follows: TGTGCCAGCAGCTTAGGGGCGGCTTTGGAGTTCTTC.

A remark on this clonotype: At one end the junction does not follow the germline gene, possibly because of a read error. This rearrangement joins TRBV20-1 to TRBJ2-1; TRBD2 aligns across 13 bases. Germline CDR1 reads DFQATT; CDR2 reads SNEGSKA (reference sequence). There are 14 residues in the CDR3. The CDR3, as DNA: TGCAGTGCTCGGACTAGCGGGGGTAGAAATGAGCGGTTCTTC. Its protein is CSARTSGGRNERFF.

This clonotype was found many times. The V and J genes are TRBV29-1 and TRBJ2-3; 13 bases agree with TRBD2. Germline CDR1 and CDR2: SQVTM and ANQGSEA. The CDR3 sequence is 14 residues long. CDR3 residues: CTDLATSGGDTQYF. Written as DNA, the CDR3 is TGCACCGACCTGGCGACTAGCGGGGGGGATACGCAGTATTTT.

The chain joins TRBV18 to TRBJ1-5, with 10 bases fitting TRBD1. CDR3 size: 15 residues. Per germline, CDR1 KGHSH and CDR2 LQKENI. Trimming removed 4 bases from V and 5 bases from J; junction bases left unmatched: 5. The CDR3 reads CASSLGTGDYQPQHF. The CDR3 bases are TGTGCCAGCTCACTAGGGACAGGGGATTATCAGCCCCAGCATTTT.

Notes on this clonotype: A much larger clone is a single base away; this may be a read error. This chain uses TRBV27 with TRBJ1-2, with D hard to call. The V gene's germline CDR1 is MNHEY and CDR2 SMNVEV (reference sequence). The CDR3 loop spans 13 amino acids. CDR3 sequence reads: CASSSGEILGCTF. The CDR3 DNA sequence: TGTGCCAGCAGTTCCGGGGAGATCCTTGGCTGCACCTTC.

This clonotype has only a few counts. The chain is built from TRBV20-1 and TRBJ1-2, with D unclear. V was cut by 5 bases and J by 0 bases, with 7 bases left in between. Germline CDR1 and CDR2: DFQATT and SNEGSKA (reference sequence). The CDR3 consists of 12 residues. For the CDR3, the DNA is TGCAGTGCTGAGTTCGCTAACTATGGCTACACCTTC. Its translation is CSAEFANYGYTF.

This clonotype was recorded at least ten times. The chain carries TRBV7-2 and TRBJ2-3; D tentatively fits TRBD1 or TRBD2 (5 bases each). From germline, CDR1 is SGHTA and CDR2 FQGNSA. The CDR3 is 14 amino acids. Trimming cost V 2 bases and J 3 bases, with 9 bases left between them. Written as DNA, the CDR3 is TGTGCCAGCAGCTTACAGGGCGGGACAGATACGCAGTATTTT. It specifies CASSLQGGTDTQYF.

This clonotype turned up a few times. The chain couples TRBV29-1 to TRBJ1-1; D is possibly TRBD1 (6 bases). The CDR3 spans 14 residues. Germline CDR1 and CDR2: SQVTM and ANQGSEA. Trimming shortened V by 6 bases and J by 3 bases, and 17 bases separated the two germline ends. CDR3 coding DNA: TGCAGCGTGGAGGGGGGCAGGGAGGACACTGAAGCTTTCTTT. Encoded protein: CSVEGGREDTEAFF.